The present TCR beta chain was sequenced within a study of CD8 T cells in ankylosing spondylitis. This clonotype occurred a few times. What it binds is not known. Trimming took 8 bases from V and 1 from J, leaving 9 bases between them. Germline V gene lookup returns CDR1 MNHEY and CDR2 SMNVEV (reference sequence). The CDR3 runs 13 residues. Scientists made TCR beta libraries using quantitative 5'-RACE with molecular barcodes. MiXCR, applied by TCRdb to the 5' RACE reads, yields one record per CDR3 protein. The sample lists over 450,000 distinct CDR3 sequences, 9.5% to 15% seen once, with approximately 6.2% in the top ten. The study's findings and limits: Typical of ankylosing spondylitis blood, it appeared, was a TCR beta motif of several highly homologous variants. From matched ankylosing spondylitis synovial fluid, disease-linked clones were reportedly recovered at significantly enriched levels. Disease-linked clones, CD8+, were relatively rare in peripheral blood.

What was sequenced was blood, either unsorted or a sorted T cell fraction (not recorded which). This receptor was obtained from a male donor with ankylosing spondylitis. V gene TRBV27 combines with J gene TRBJ1-5; D is ambiguous. CDR3 coding DNA: TGTGCCAGCGGCCGAGCCAGCAATCAGCCCCAGCATTTT. Protein sequence: CASGRASNQPQHF.